The rows below give T cell receptor beta chains drawn from one sample of a study of cytomegalovirus exposure and HLA in healthy donors. Sequencing was performed with immunoSEQ multiplex PCR; in TCRdb, only in-frame clones are kept and a portion is missing. The table lists roughly 100,000 clones, 79% of them singletons. Sequences were obtained from PBMCs. These receptor sequences come from a man in his forties or fifties in good health and CMV-seropositive. CDR3s include the opening cysteine and the closing phenylalanine or tryptophan. The D gene is left open where the match is weak. Expanded clones get a size class; other rows say once, few or many, or leave the size out.

CDR3 | DNA | D | V | size | J
CSVESLASGAPGEQFF | TGCAGCGTTGAATCTCTCGCTAGCGGGGCCCCCGGTGAGCAGTTCTTC | TRBD2 | TRBV29-1 | - | TRBJ2-1
CASSRSGERSYEQYF | TGTGCCAGCAGCAGATCGGGGGAGAGATCCTACGAGCAGTACTTC | - | TRBV27 | - | TRBJ2-7
CASRTTRGSGRPANEQYF | TGCGCCAGCAGAACCACCCGGGGTAGCGGGAGGCCCGCGAACGAGCAGTACTTC | TRBD2 | TRBV10-1 | - | TRBJ2-7
CASLVGQGAGEQYF | TGTGCCAGCCTAGTTGGACAGGGGGCAGGCGAGCAGTACTTC | TRBD1 | TRBV18 | - | TRBJ2-7
CAWSLREPGRSDTSPLHF | TGTGCCTGGAGCCTCCGAGAGCCAGGGAGGTCTGATACTTCACCCCTCCACTTT | - | TRBV30 | - | TRBJ1-6
CASSPRLEGELFF | TGTGCCAGCAGCCCGCGACTAGAAGGGGAGCTGTTTTTT | - | TRBV7-3 | - | TRBJ2-2
CASSARAERYYEQYF | TGTGCCAGCAGTGCGAGGGCGGAGAGGTACTACGAGCAGTACTTC | - | TRBV2 | - | TRBJ2-7
CASSIGTGSTDTQYF | TGTGCCAGCAGCATCGGGACAGGGAGCACAGATACGCAGTATTTT | TRBD1 | TRBV5-8 | - | TRBJ2-3
CASSLGASTDTQYF | TGTGCCAGCAGCTTAGGAGCTAGCACAGATACGCAGTATTTT | - | TRBV7-2 | - | TRBJ2-3
CASSLGGQQSSYEQYF | TGTGCCAGCAGCTTGGGCGGACAGCAGAGCTCCTACGAGCAGTACTTC | - | TRBV5-4 | - | TRBJ2-7
CASSLLRERSYNEQFF | TGTGCCAGCAGCTTGCTGCGGGAAAGGTCCTACAATGAGCAGTTCTTC | - | TRBV5-4 | - | TRBJ2-1
CASSHGLAGAVPYF | TGTGCCAGTAGCCACGGACTAGCGGGGGCGGTGCCGTACTTC | TRBD2 | TRBV19 | - | TRBJ2-7
CASSIGGGSEQYF | TGTGCCAGCAGCATCGGCGGGGGGTCCGAGCAGTACTTC | TRBD2 | TRBV9 | once | TRBJ2-7
CASKGDSRLNTEAFF | TGTGCCAGCAAAGGGGACAGCCGCCTGAACACTGAAGCTTTCTTT | TRBD1 | TRBV25-1 | - | TRBJ1-1
CASSLGLTNNEQFF | TGTGCCAGCAGTCTCGGACTAACCAACAATGAGCAGTTCTTC | - | TRBV28 | - | TRBJ2-1
CASSLGGLHGVQYF | TGTGCCAGCAGCCTCGGGGGACTCCATGGGGTGCAGTACTTC | - | TRBV28 | - | TRBJ2-5
CASSQRGDRDHEQYF | TGCGCCAGCAGCCAAAGGGGGGACAGGGACCACGAGCAGTACTTC | TRBD1 | TRBV5-1 | - | TRBJ2-7
CSVGARENTGELFF | TGCAGCGTTGGTGCTAGAGAAAACACCGGGGAGCTGTTTTTT | - | TRBV29-1 | - | TRBJ2-2
CASSKGEEYF | TGTGCCAGCAGCAAAGGCGAGGAGTACTTC | - | TRBV21-1 | - | TRBJ2-7
CASSLEGTGNQPQHF | TGTGCCAGCAGCTTGGAAGGGACAGGGAATCAGCCCCAGCATTTT | TRBD1 | TRBV5-6 | few | TRBJ1-5
CASSGGWDWNEQFF | TGTGCCAGCAGCGGAGGGTGGGATTGGAATGAGCAGTTCTTC | - | TRBV11-2 | - | TRBJ2-1
CASSYSGQGTYGYTF | TGTGCCAGCAGTTACTCGGGACAGGGGACATATGGCTACACCTTC | TRBD1 | TRBV6-6 | few | TRBJ1-2
CASSSDRDNEQFF | TGTGCCAGCAGCTCGGACAGAGACAATGAGCAGTTCTTC | - | TRBV7-3 | - | TRBJ2-1
CASSLSQASSYNEQFF | TGTGCCAGCAGCTTAAGTCAGGCGAGCTCCTACAATGAGCAGTTCTTC | - | TRBV11-2 | - | TRBJ2-1
CASSIDHNGQGAYSPLHF | TGTGCCAGTAGTATAGATCATAACGGACAGGGGGCTTATTCACCCCTCCACTTT | TRBD1 | TRBV19 | - | TRBJ1-6
CATSRDAGISSYEQYF | TGTGCCACCAGCAGAGATGCGGGTATAAGCTCCTACGAGCAGTACTTC | - | TRBV15 | - | TRBJ2-7
CASSPRVRETQYF | TGTGCCAGCAGCCCCAGGGTTCGCGAGACCCAGTACTTC | - | TRBV9 | - | TRBJ2-5
CASSLARASEETQYF | TGCGCCAGCAGCTTGGCGCGGGCTAGCGAAGAGACCCAGTACTTC | - | TRBV5-1 | - | TRBJ2-5
CASSPPQGEPSSLVGFF | TGTGCCAGCTCACCACCTCAGGGTGAGCCGTCGAGTTTAGTCGGTTTCTTC | - | TRBV18 | - | TRBJ2-1
CASSLDGQNMGTNEKLFF | TGCGCCAGCAGCTTGGATGGACAGAACATGGGAACTAATGAAAAACTGTTTTTT | - | TRBV5-1 | - | TRBJ1-4
CASSTDRDSSSSNQPQHF | TGCGCCAGCAGTACCGACCGGGACAGTAGCTCGAGCAATCAGCCCCAGCATTTT | TRBD1 | TRBV23-1 | - | TRBJ1-5
CASSPIAGNYNEQFF | TGTGCCAGCTCACCCATAGCGGGGAACTACAATGAGCAGTTCTTC | TRBD2 | TRBV18 | - | TRBJ2-1
CASSLGQLGEPQHF | TGTGCCAGCAGCTTGGGACAGTTGGGCGAGCCCCAGCATTTT | - | TRBV5-6 | - | TRBJ1-5
CASRDGELFF | TGTGCCAGCCGGGACGGGGAGCTGTTTTTT | - | TRBV19 | - | TRBJ2-2
CASSRAGGGETQYF | TGCGCCAGCAGCCGCGCAGGGGGTGGTGAGACCCAGTACTTC | TRBD1 | TRBV5-1 | - | TRBJ2-5
CASSFEGTGPRNIQYF | TGCGCCAGCAGCTTCGAAGGGACAGGCCCGAGGAACATTCAGTACTTC | TRBD1 | TRBV5-1 | - | TRBJ2-4
CASSNKSRGAFF | TGTGCCAGCAGTAACAAGTCTAGGGGAGCTTTCTTT | - | TRBV27 | - | TRBJ1-1
CASSQGSGGLGYTF | TGTGCCAGCAGTCAGGGATCAGGGGGCTTGGGCTACACCTTC | TRBD1 | TRBV6-5 | - | TRBJ1-2
CASSRVLGGYEQYF | TGTGCCAGCAGCCGGGTTCTGGGAGGATACGAGCAGTACTTC | - | TRBV27 | - | TRBJ2-7
CASSQETRASGVSYEQYF | TGCGCCAGCAGCCAAGAGACCCGGGCTAGCGGGGTATCCTACGAGCAGTACTTC | TRBD2 | TRBV4-1 | - | TRBJ2-7
CASSIFVGTGYNEQFF | TGTGCCAGTAGTATCTTTGTAGGGACAGGATACAATGAGCAGTTCTTC | TRBD1 | TRBV19 | - | TRBJ2-1
CASSYEGLQPQHF | TGTGCCAGCAGTTACGAGGGATTGCAGCCCCAGCATTTT | - | TRBV6-6 | - | TRBJ1-5
CASGKASEYNEQFF | TGTGCCAGCGGGAAAGCTAGCGAGTACAATGAGCAGTTCTTC | - | TRBV9 | - | TRBJ2-1
CASSLAPLAGGPGETQYF | TGTGCCAGCAGTTTAGCCCCACTAGCGGGAGGGCCGGGTGAGACCCAGTACTTC | TRBD2 | TRBV27 | - | TRBJ2-5
CASDSGTGGDEQFF | TGTGCTAGTGACTCCGGGACAGGCGGCGATGAGCAGTTCTTC | TRBD1 | TRBV12-5 | - | TRBJ2-1
CASNRQYSNQPQHF | TGTGCCAGCAATCGACAGTATAGCAATCAGCCCCAGCATTTT | - | TRBV2 | few | TRBJ1-5
CASRNQGPDEQYF | TGTGCCAGCCGCAACCAGGGTCCGGACGAGCAGTACTTC | - | TRBV28 | - | TRBJ2-7
CASSQLEDTDTQYF | TGTGCCAGCAGCCAATTAGAGGACACAGATACGCAGTATTTT | - | TRBV14 | - | TRBJ2-3
CAGSPQPSGLGGDTQYF | TGTGCCGGTTCCCCACAACCTAGCGGACTTGGGGGAGATACGCAGTATTTT | TRBD2 | TRBV18 | - | TRBJ2-3
CASSPDRGNQPQHF | TGTGCCAGCAGCCCCGACAGAGGCAATCAGCCCCAGCATTTT | - | TRBV27 | - | TRBJ1-5
CASSVAGVGNTIYF | TGTGCCAGCAGCGTAGCTGGAGTCGGAAACACCATATATTTT | - | TRBV9 | - | TRBJ1-3
CASSLWTGGNHEQYF | TGTGCCAGCAGTTTGTGGACAGGGGGGAACCACGAGCAGTACTTC | TRBD1 | TRBV28 | - | TRBJ2-7
CASRTRVESGNTIYF | TGTGCCAGCAGAACCAGGGTTGAGTCCGGAAACACCATATATTTT | - | TRBV6-1 | few | TRBJ1-3
CASSLERAVYEQYF | TGCGCCAGCAGCTTGGAGCGGGCAGTCTACGAGCAGTACTTC | - | TRBV5-1 | - | TRBJ2-7
CASSAGETQYF | TGTGCCAGCTCAGCCGGGGAGACCCAGTACTTC | - | TRBV18 | - | TRBJ2-5